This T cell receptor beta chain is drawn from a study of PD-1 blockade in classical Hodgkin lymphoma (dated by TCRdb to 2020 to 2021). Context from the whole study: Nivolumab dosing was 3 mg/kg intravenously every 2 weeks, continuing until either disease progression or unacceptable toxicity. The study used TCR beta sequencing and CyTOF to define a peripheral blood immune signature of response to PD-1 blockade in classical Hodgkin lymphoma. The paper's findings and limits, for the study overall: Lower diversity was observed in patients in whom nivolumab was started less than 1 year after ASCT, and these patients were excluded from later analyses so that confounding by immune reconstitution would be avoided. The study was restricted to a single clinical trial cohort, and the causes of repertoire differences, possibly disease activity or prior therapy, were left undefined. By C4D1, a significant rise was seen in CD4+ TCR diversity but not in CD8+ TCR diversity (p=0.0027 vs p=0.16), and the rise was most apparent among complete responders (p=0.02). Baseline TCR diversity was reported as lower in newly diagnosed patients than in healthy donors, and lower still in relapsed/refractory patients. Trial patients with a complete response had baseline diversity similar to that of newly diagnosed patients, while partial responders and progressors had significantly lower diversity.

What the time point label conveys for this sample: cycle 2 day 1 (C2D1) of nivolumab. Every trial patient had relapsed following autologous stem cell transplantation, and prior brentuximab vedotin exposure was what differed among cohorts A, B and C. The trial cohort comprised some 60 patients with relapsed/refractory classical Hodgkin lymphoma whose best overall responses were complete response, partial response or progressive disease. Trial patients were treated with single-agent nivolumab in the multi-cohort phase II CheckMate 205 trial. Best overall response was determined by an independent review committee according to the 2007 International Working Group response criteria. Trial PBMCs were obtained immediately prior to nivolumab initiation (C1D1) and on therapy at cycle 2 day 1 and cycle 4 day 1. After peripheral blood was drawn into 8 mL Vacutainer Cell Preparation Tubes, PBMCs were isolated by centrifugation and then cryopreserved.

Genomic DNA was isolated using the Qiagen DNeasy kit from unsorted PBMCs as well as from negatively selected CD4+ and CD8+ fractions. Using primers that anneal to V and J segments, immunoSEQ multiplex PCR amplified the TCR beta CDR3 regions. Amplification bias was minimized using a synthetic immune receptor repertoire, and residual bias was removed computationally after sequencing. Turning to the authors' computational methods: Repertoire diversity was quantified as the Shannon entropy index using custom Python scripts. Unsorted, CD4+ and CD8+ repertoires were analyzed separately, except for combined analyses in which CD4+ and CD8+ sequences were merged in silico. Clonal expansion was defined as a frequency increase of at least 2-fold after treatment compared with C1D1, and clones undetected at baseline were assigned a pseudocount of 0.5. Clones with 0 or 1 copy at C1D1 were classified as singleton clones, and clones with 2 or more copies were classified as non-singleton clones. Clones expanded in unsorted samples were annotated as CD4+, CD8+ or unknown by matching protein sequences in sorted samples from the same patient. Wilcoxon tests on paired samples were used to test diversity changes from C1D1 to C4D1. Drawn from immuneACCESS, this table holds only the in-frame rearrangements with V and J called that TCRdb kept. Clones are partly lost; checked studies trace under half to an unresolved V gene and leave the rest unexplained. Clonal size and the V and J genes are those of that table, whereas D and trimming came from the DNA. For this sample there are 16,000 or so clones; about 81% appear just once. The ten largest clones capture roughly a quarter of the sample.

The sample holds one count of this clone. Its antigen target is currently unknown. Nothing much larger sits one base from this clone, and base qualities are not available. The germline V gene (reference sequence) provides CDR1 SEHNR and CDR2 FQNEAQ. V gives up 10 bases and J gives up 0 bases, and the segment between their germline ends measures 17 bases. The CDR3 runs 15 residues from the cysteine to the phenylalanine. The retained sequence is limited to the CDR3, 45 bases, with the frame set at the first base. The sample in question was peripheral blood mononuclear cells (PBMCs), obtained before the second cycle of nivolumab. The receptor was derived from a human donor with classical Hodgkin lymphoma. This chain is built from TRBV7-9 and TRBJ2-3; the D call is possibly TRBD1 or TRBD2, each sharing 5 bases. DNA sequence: TGTGCCACCATCCCCCGGGACCAGAGCACAGATACGCAGTATTTT. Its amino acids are CATIPRDQSTDTQYF.